One and the same sample provided the 17 T cell receptor beta chains below, sequenced in a study of OX40 agonist ivuxolimab in advanced cancers. Repertoires were generated with immunoSEQ multiplex PCR, while TCRdb's copy carries only in-frame clones and drops some. The data hold roughly 75,000 clones, with roughly nine tenths observed a single time. Sample: CD4+ or CD8+ T cells sorted from blood, taken in a trial of the OX40 agonist ivuxolimab. Source of these receptors: an adult with an advanced solid tumor such as melanoma, head and neck, liver or kidney cancer.

This sequence joins TRBV2 and TRBJ1-3; D may be TRBD1 (5 bases). Germline assignment: CDR1 SNHLY and CDR2 FYNNEI. The CDR3 has 15 residues. V dropped 7 bases and J dropped 3 bases, with 16 bases sitting between them. The CDR3 sequence is CASTAGLGLGNTIYF. CDR3 coding DNA: TGTGCCAGCACTGCAGGGTTAGGTCTTGGAAACACCATATATTTT. The complete variable domain, with remaining parts taken from reference TRBV2 and TRBJ1-3, reads EPEVTQTPSHQVTQMGQEVILRCVPISNHLYFYWYRQILGQKVEFLVSFYNNEISEKSEIFDDQFSVERPDGSNFTLKIRSTKLEDSAMYFCASTAGLGLGNTIYFGEGSWLTVV.

The genes are TRBV10-1 and TRBJ2-3; 9 nucleotides line up with TRBD2. CDR1 and CDR2 (germline): WNHNN, SYGVQD (reference sequence). This CDR3 comprises 14 residues. J was trimmed by 4 bases and V by 4 bases; bases with no gene match: 3. The chain's CDR3 is CASSGGLASDTQYF. CDR3 coding DNA: TGCGCCAGCAGTGGTGGACTAGCGTCAGATACGCAGTATTTT.

This clone has just one count. The chain uses TRBV5-8 and TRBJ2-1; no definite D call. This CDR3 contains 11 residues. The V end was cut by 1 base, the J end by 10 bases, with 6 bases between. Germline values: CDR1 SGHTS, CDR2 YDEGEE. CDR3 protein: CASSLSAEQFF. The CDR3 bases are TGTGCCAGCAGCTTGTCGGCGGAGCAGTTCTTC. Complete variable domain (other parts from reference TRBV5-8 and TRBJ2-1): EAGVTQSPTHLIKTRGQQATLRCSPISGHTSVYWYQQALGLGLQFLLWYDEGEERNRGNFPPRFSGRQFPNYSSELNVNALELEDSALYLCASSLSAEQFFGPGTRLTVL.

The J gene is TRBJ1-1, the V gene TRBV28, with 7 bases that match TRBD1. In germline, CDR1 is MDHEN, CDR2 SYDVKM. V trimming: 5 bases; J trimming: 1 base; junction bases outside the gene matches: 1. The CDR3 runs to 13 residues. Here the CDR3 DNA reads TGTGCCAGCAGTCGACAGGGGAACACTGAAGCTTTCTTT. It codes for CASSRQGNTEAFF.

This chain links TRBV5-6 with TRBJ2-6; D call uncertain. V lost 1 base, J lost 0 bases, and 17 bases lay in between. CDR3 length equals 19 residues. CDR1 SGHDT and CDR2 YYEEEE come from the germline V gene. CDR3 amino acids: CASSLLAGRASSGANVLTF. As DNA, the CDR3 is TGTGCCAGCAGCTTGTTAGCCGGACGGGCGAGCTCTGGGGCCAACGTCCTGACTTTC. The full variable domain, rest sourced from reference TRBV5-6 and TRBJ2-6, is DAGVTQSPTHLIKTRGQQVTLRCSPKSGHDTVSWYQQALGQGPQFIFQYYEEEERQRGNFPDRFSGHQFPNYSSELNVNALLLGDSALYLCASSLLAGRASSGANVLTFGAGSRLTVL.

V is TRBV9 and J is TRBJ1-1; D is perhaps TRBD1 (5 bases). Germline assignment: CDR1 SGDLS and CDR2 YYNGEE. Trimming stripped 4 bases from V and 1 base from J, with 11 bases between. This CDR3 is built from 14 residues. CDR3 DNA sequence: TGTGCCAGCAGCCCAGGGTGGGAGAACACTGAAGCTTTCTTT. It is translated as CASSPGWENTEAFF.

This clone showed up just once. This chain links TRBV5-6 with TRBJ2-5, with D maybe TRBD2 (6 bases). The V and J ends lost 4 bases and 3 bases respectively, with 16 bases between them. The CDR3 is 15 amino acids. Germline V gene lookup returns CDR1 SGHDT and CDR2 YYEEEE. In DNA form, the CDR3 reads TGTGCCAGCAGCGGCGGCCGGCGGGACGAAGAGACCCAGTACTTC. Translation gives CASSGGRRDEETQYF.

The chain combines TRBV5-5 with TRBJ2-3; no definite D call. CDR1 is SGHKS, CDR2 YYEKEE, per germline (reference sequence). V gave up 0 bases and J gave up 7 bases, with 9 bases separating them. CDR3 size: 13 residues. Written as DNA, the CDR3 is TGTGCCAGCAGCTTGGTGTTGTCTAATACGCAGTATTTT. It translates to CASSLVLSNTQYF.

The chain has TRBV7-9 and TRBJ1-2; no clear D gene. Trimming removed 3 bases from V and 6 bases from J, with 5 bases in between. CDR3 length: 11 residues. Germline CDR1 is SEHNR and CDR2 is FQNEAQ (reference sequence). The CDR3 sequence: CASSFGDGYTF. The CDR3 nucleotides are TGTGCCAGCAGCTTCGGGGATGGCTACACCTTC.

V and J are TRBV5-1 and TRBJ2-5, with 11 bases fitting TRBD2. The CDR3 runs 16 residues. Germline values: CDR1 SGHRS, CDR2 YFSETQ. The V and J ends lost 2 bases and 4 bases, in that order; junction bases with no gene match: 7. DNA of the CDR3: TGCGCCAGCAGCTTACGAACTAGCGGGAGCGCAGAGACCCAGTACTTC. It codes for CASSLRTSGSAETQYF.

This clone was picked up a small number of times. The rearrangement joins TRBV18 to TRBJ2-2, with TRBD1 matching over 10 bases. V lost 3 bases and J lost 4; bases outside the gene matches: 5. The CDR3 sequence is 16 residues long. Germline V gene lookup returns CDR1 KGHSH and CDR2 LQKENI. In nucleotides, the CDR3 is TGTGCCAGCTCACCGGGACAGGGGTCCTCCACCGGGGAGCTGTTTTTT. Amino acid sequence: CASSPGQGSSTGELFF.

The genes are TRBV12-5 and TRBJ2-1, with a possible D match to TRBD1 (7 bases). V was clipped by 2 bases and J by 5 bases, with 19 bases between them. Germline V gene lookup returns CDR1 LGHNT and CDR2 FRNRAP. The CDR3 runs 17 residues. The CDR3 DNA reads as TGTGCTAGTGGTTTGCCCCCCGGCAGGGGGGTGGACAATGAGCAGTTCTTC. Protein: CASGLPPGRGVDNEQFF.

The chain couples TRBV7-6 to TRBJ2-3; no clear D gene. CDR1 and CDR2 (germline): SGHVS, FNYEAQ. The CDR3 runs to 12 residues. V gave up 5 bases and J gave up 3 bases, with 6 bases separating them. CDR3 loop: CASSLPTDTQYF. The CDR3 DNA sequence: TGTGCCAGCAGCCTACCGACAGATACGCAGTATTTT.

The chain joins TRBV25-1 to TRBJ2-3; D remains unclear. CDR1 is MGHDK and CDR2 is SYGVNS in the germline V gene. V dropped 4 bases and J dropped 4 bases, with 9 bases sitting between them. This CDR3 has 13 amino acids. The CDR3, as DNA: TGTGCCAGCAGTGCCGAGAGCTCAGATACGCAGTATTTT. Its protein product is CASSAESSDTQYF.

The chain couples TRBV12-5 to TRBJ2-7; 14 bases map to TRBD2. With V trimmed by 2 bases and J by 4 bases, 19 bases remained unmatched. The CDR3 spans 21 residues. The germline V gene encodes CDR1 LGHNT and CDR2 FRNRAP. The CDR3 nucleotides are TGTGCTAGTGGTTTGATCCTCTCGGGACTAGCGGGAGCATTGAGAATTTACGAGCAGTACTTC. It encodes CASGLILSGLAGALRIYEQYF.

This chain joins TRBV5-4 and TRBJ2-5; 9 bases fit TRBD2. The DNA end is a closer match to TRBJ2-7, so the J assignment may be wrong. The CDR3 consists of 16 residues. Germline values: CDR1 SGHNT, CDR2 YYREEE (reference sequence). In nucleotides, the CDR3 is TGTGCCAGCAGCCGGGGCGGGGGGGGCCAGGGCTACGAGCAGTACTTC. As protein: CASSRGGGGQGYEQYF.

This sequence joins TRBV7-6 and TRBJ2-2; D tentatively fits TRBD1 or TRBD2 (5 bases each). Trimming took 5 bases from V and 10 from J, leaving 14 bases between them. CDR3 size: 13 residues. Germline assignment: CDR1 SGHVS and CDR2 FNYEAQ. CDR3 sequence reads: CASSPSGRVELFF. The CDR3 DNA reads as TGTGCCAGCAGCCCCTCGGGGCGAGTGGAGCTGTTTTTT.